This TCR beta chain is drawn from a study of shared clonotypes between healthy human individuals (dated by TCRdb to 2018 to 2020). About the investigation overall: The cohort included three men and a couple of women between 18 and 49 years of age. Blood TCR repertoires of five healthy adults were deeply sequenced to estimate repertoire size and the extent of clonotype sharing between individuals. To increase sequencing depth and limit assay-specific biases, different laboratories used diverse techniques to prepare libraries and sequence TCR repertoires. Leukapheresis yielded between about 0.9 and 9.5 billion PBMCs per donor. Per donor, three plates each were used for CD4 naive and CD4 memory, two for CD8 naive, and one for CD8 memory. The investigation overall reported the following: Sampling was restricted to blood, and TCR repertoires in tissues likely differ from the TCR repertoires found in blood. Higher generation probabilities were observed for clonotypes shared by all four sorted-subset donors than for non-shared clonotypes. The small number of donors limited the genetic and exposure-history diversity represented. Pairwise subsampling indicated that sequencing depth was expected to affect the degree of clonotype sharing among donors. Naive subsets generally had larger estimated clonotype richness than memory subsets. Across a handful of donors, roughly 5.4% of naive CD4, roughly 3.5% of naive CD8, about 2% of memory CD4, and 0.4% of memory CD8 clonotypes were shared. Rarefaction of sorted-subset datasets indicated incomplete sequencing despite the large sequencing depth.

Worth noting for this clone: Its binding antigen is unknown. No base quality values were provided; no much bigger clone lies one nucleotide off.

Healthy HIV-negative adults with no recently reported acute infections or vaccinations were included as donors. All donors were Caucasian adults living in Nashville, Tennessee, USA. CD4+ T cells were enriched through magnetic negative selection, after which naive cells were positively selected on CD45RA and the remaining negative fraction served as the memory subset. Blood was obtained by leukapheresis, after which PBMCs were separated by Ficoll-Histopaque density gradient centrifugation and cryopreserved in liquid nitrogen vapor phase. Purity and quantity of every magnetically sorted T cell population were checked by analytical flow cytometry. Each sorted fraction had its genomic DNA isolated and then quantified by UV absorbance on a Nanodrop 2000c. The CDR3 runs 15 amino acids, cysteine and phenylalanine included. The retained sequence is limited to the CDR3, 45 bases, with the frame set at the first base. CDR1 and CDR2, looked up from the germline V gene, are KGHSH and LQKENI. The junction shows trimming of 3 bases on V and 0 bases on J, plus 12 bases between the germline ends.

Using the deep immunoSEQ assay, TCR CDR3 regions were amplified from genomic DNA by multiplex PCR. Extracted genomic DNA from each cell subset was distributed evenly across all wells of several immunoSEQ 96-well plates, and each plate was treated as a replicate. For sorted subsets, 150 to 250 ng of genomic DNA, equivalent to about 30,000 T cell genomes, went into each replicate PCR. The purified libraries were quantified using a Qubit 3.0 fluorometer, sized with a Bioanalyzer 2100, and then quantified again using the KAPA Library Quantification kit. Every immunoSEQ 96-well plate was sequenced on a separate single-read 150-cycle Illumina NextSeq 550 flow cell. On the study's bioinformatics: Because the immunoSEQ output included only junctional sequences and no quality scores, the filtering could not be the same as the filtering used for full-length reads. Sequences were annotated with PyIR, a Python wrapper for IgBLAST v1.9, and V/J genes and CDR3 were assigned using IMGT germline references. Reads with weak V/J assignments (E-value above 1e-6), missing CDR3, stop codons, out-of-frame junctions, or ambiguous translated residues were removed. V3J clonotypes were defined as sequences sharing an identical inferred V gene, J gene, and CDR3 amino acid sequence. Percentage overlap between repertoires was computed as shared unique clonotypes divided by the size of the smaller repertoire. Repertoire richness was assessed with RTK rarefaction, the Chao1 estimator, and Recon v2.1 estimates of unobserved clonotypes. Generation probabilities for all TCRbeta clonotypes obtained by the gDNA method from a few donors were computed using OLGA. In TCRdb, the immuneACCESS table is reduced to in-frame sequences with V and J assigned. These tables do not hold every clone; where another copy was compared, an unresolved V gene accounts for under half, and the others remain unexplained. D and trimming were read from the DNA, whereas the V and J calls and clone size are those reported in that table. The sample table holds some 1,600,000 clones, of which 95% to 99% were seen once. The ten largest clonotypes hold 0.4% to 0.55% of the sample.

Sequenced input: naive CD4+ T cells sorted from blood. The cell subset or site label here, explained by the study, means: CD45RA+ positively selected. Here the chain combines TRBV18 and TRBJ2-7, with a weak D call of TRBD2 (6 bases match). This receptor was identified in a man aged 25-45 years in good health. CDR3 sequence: CASSPWGGPSYEQYF. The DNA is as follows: TGTGCCAGCTCACCTTGGGGAGGCCCCTCCTACGAGCAGTACTTC. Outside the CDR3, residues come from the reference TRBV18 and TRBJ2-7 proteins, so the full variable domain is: NAGVMQNPRHLVRRRGQEARLRCSPMKGHSHVYWYRQLPEEGLKFMVYLQKENIIDESGMPKERFSAEFPKEGPSILRIQQVVRGDSAAYFCASSPWGGPSYEQYFGPGTRLTVT.